This TCR beta chain was documented in a study of CD8+ T cells in alopecia areata. RNA extraction was followed by reverse transcription into cDNA, which acted as the sequencing template. TCRdb keeps only in-frame clones here, not all; method: immunoSEQ multiplex PCR. The sample holds around 35,000 clones, less than 70% seen once. V gave up 1 base and J gave up 1 base; unmatched junction bases: 3. The CDR3 runs 16 residues. In germline, CDR1 is SGHVS, CDR2 FQNEAQ. The V gene is TRBV7-8, the J gene TRBJ2-5, with 10 bases matching TRBD2. Material: NKG2D-high CD8+ T cells sorted from blood. This TCR derives from a human donor with alopecia areata. CDR3 in DNA: TGTGCCAGCAGCTTAGTGACTAGCGGGTTCCAAGAGACCCAGTACTTC. Encoded protein: CASSLVTSGFQETQYF.